This entry lists 10 T cell receptor beta chains sequenced from one sample in a study of HIV-infected patients and healthy controls. cDNA was made from 500 ng RNA using alpha and beta constant primers. Using multiplexing indices, alpha and beta chain libraries were generated apart by chain-specific third strand synthesis. From the 5' RACE reads, TCRdb called clonotypes with MiXCR, one entry per CDR3 protein. The sample records roughly 20,000 distinct CDR3 sequences, approximately 9.5% being singletons. No cell fractionation was done, so the repertoire covers all unsorted peripheral blood T cells. Sequenced material: blood. Receptors originate from an adult in good health.

The table lists this clonotype with many counts. The genes are TRBV18 and TRBJ1-5; D unresolved. Deletions cut 3 bases from V and 2 bases from J, with 5 bases between. The germline gives CDR1 KGHSH, CDR2 LQKENI. The CDR3 runs to 13 residues. The CDR3 loop is CASSPRGNQPQHF. The CDR3 nucleotides are TGTGCCAGCTCACCGAGAGGCAATCAGCCCCAGCATTTT. The complete variable domain, with remaining parts taken from reference TRBV18 and TRBJ1-5, reads NAGVMQNPRHLVRRRGQEARLRCSPMKGHSHVYWYRQLPEEGLKFMVYLQKENIIDESGMPKERFSAEFPKEGPSILRIQQVVRGDSAAYFCASSPRGNQPQHFGDGTRLSIL.

The table lists this clonotype with many counts. The chain links TRBV29-1 to TRBJ2-2, with 7 bases fitting TRBD1. This CDR3 has 12 residues. In germline, CDR1 is SQVTM, CDR2 ANQGSEA. The chain's CDR3 is CSAQGYTGELFF. The CDR3 nucleotides are TGCAGTGCACAGGGGTACACCGGGGAGCTGTTTTTT.

This clonotype rates as medium-sized. The chain links TRBV12-3 or TRBV12-4 to TRBJ2-7; no definite D call. The ends were cut back, 3 bases at V and 2 bases at J, with 8 bases in the middle. The CDR3 is made up of 13 amino acids. Here the CDR3 reads CASSLGGTYEQYF. In DNA, the CDR3 is TGTGCCAGCAGTTTGGGCGGCACCTACGAGCAGTACTTC.

This clonotype was counted a few times. The chain combines TRBV20-1 with TRBJ2-3; 9 nucleotides agree with TRBD2. Trimming cost V 0 bases and J 6 bases; bases outside gene matches: 13. The CDR3 contains 17 residues. Germline CDR1 and CDR2: DFQATT and SNEGSKA (reference sequence). The CDR3 DNA reads as TGCAGTGCTAGAGACCCCGGTGGTAGCGGGAGCTCGGATACGCAGTATTTT. It encodes CSARDPGGSGSSDTQYF.

The table lists this clonotype with many counts. V usage is TRBV6-5 and J usage is TRBJ1-1; D not resolved. The CDR3 covers 12 residues. Germline V gene data show CDR1 as MNHEY and CDR2 as SVGAGI. V shed 4 bases and J shed 4 bases, with 7 bases lying between them. CDR3 protein: CASSSYLTEAFF. Here the CDR3 DNA reads TGTGCCAGCAGTTCTTACCTCACTGAAGCTTTCTTT.

This clonotype was seen many times. The chain combines TRBV29-1 with TRBJ1-1, with a tentative D call TRBD1 (5 bases). V lost 1 base and J lost 2, with 8 bases in between. The CDR3 extends over 13 amino acids. Germline CDR1 and CDR2: SQVTM and ANQGSEA. Here the CDR3 reads CSVEGQPNTEAFF. CDR3 nucleotides: TGCAGCGTTGAAGGACAGCCAAACACTGAAGCTTTCTTT.

The V call is TRBV27, the J call TRBJ1-1; TRBD1 is a possible D gene (6 bases). Germline V gene data show CDR1 as MNHEY and CDR2 as SMNVEV (reference sequence). V lost 6 bases and J lost 5, with 16 bases in between. CDR3 length equals 14 residues. This chain's CDR3 is CASRRGGEGTEAFF. The CDR3 DNA is TGTGCCAGCAGGAGGGGGGGGGAGGGGACTGAAGCTTTCTTT.

This clonotype was seen many times. The rearrangement joins TRBV6-1 to TRBJ2-7; TRBD1 aligns across 7 bases. V lost 4 bases and J lost 3; bases outside the gene matches: 9. This CDR3 spans 15 amino acids. Looked up from germline, CDR1 is MNHNS and CDR2 is SASEGT. CDR3 sequence (DNA): TGTGCCAGCAGTGCTTACTGGGACAGAGACTACGAGCAGTACTTC. It yields the protein CASSAYWDRDYEQYF.

V gene TRBV4-1 combines with J gene TRBJ2-2, with D possibly matching TRBD1 (5 bases). The CDR3 consists of 19 residues. Per germline, CDR1 MGHRA and CDR2 YSYEKL. Trimming stripped 4 bases from V and 3 bases from J, with 24 bases between. The CDR3 DNA follows: TGCGCCAGCAGCCTCCTCGGACCAGGGCCCCTTTGGGACACCGGGGAGCTGTTTTTT. Translating gives CASSLLGPGPLWDTGELFF.

By sample share, this clonotype is medium-sized. The chain is built from TRBV4-1 and TRBJ2-5, with 10 nucleotides matching TRBD2. Germline V gene sequence: CDR1 MGHRA, CDR2 YSYEKL. V shed 1 base, J shed 4 bases, and the junction held 6 bases outside the gene matches. This CDR3 contains 16 residues. Here the CDR3 reads CASSQVGLAGVETQYF. In DNA, the CDR3 is TGCGCCAGCAGCCAAGTAGGGCTAGCGGGAGTAGAGACCCAGTACTTC.